This TCR beta chain was sequenced in a study of human T cells and chemical hapten exposure. Looking at the study overall: Patch tests put 0.01% DPC on the upper back, and the results were checked at 6 days. General study findings and limits: Alopecia affecting every donor means their immune response may not match healthy people's.

Documented time point: patch test 1, 2 weeks after DPC sensitization. The treatment is: therapeutic diphenylcyclopropenone sensitization with weekly scalp DPC. The study enrolled 18 to 70-year-old alopecia patients suitable for DPC. This CDR3 contains 13 residues. Trimming left V 5 bases short and J 7 bases short, with 12 bases between. As for this clonotype: Its target is not known.

TCRdb reanalysed the RACE reads using MiXCR and keeps one entry per CDR3 protein. The sample consists of 300,000 to 400,000 distinct CDR3 sequences, about 7% of them appearing once. This specimen was whole blood, taken in connection with sensitization to the hapten diphenylcyclopropenone (DPC). The genes are TRBV12-3 or TRBV12-4 and TRBJ2-1, with a possible D match to TRBD2 (6 bases). The receptor comes from a woman between 18 and 29 years old with alopecia areata. Some clones in this sample may be carry-over from other donors' samples. The CDR3 here is CASSPGVENEQFF. As DNA, the CDR3 is TGTGCCAGCAGTCCGGGGGTAGAAAATGAGCAGTTCTTC.